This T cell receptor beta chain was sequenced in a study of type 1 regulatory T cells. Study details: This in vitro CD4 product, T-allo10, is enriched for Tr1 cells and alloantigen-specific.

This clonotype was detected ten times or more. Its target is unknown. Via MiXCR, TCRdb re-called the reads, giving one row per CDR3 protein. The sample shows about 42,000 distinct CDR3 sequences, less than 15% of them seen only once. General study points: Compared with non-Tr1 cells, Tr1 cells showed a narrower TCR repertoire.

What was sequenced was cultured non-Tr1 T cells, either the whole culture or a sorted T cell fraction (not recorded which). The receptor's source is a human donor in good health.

CDR3: CASSLFRTSGTRTDTQYF. In DNA, the CDR3 is TGTGCCAGCAGCTTATTCCGGACTAGCGGGACGAGGACAGATACGCAGTATTTT. This chain uses TRBV7-2 with TRBJ2-3; 12 bases agree with TRBD2. With 2 bases clipped from V and 3 bases from J, the junction kept 9 bases outside the gene matches. The CDR3 has 18 amino acids. Germline-derived CDR1 and CDR2 are SGHTA and FQGNSA.